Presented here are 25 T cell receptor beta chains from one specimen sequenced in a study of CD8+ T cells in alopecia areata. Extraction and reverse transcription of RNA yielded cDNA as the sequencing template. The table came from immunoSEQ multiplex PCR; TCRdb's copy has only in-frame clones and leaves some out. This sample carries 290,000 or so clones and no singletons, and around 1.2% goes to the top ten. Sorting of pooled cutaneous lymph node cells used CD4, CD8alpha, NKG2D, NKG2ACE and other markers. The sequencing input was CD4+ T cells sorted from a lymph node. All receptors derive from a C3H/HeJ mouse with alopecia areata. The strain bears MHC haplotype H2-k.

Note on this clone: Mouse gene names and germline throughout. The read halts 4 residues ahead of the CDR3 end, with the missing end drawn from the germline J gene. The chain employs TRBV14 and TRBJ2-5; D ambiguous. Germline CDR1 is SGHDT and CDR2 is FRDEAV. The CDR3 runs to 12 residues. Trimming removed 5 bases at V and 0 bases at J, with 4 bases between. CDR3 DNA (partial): TGTGCCAGCAGACAAAACCAAGAC. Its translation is CASRQNQD. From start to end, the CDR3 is CASRQNQDTQYF.

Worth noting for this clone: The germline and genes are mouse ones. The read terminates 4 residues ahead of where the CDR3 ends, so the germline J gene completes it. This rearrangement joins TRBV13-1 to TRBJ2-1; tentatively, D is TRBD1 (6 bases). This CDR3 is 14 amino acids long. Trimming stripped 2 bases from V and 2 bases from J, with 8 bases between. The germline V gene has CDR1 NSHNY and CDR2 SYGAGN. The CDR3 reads CASSERTDYAEQFF. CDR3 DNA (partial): TGTGCCAGCAGTGAGAGGACAGACTATGCT.

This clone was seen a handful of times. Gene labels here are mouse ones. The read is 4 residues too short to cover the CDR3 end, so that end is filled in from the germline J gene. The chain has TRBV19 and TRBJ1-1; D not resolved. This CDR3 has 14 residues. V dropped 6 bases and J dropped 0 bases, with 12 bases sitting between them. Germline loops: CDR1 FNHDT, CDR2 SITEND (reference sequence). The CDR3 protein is CASTPLGQNTEVFF. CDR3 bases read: TGTGCCAGCACCCCCTTAGGACAGAACACA.

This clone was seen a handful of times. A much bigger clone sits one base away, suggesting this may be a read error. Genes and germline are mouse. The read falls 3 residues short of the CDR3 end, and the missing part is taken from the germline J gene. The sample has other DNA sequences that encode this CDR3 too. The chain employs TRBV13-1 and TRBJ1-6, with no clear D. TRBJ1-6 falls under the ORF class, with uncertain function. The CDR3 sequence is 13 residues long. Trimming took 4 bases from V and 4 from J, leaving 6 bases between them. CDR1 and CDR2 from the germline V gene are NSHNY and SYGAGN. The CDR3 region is CASSPQYNSPLYF. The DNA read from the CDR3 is TGTGCCAGCAGTCCACAGTATAATTCGCCC.

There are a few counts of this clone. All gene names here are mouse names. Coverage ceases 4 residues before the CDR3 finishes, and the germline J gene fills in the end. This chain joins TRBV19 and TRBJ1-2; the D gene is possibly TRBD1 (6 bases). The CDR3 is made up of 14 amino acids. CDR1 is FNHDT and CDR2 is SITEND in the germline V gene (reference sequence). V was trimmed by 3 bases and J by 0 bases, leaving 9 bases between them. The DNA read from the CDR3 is TGTGCCAGCAGTAAGCCAGGGGCAAACTCC. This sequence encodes CASSKPGANS. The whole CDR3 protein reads CASSKPGANSDYTF.

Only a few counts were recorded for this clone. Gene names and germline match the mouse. The sequenced CDR3 bases are TGTGCCAGCAGTGATGTGGGGGGGACCTATGCT. Translating gives CASSDVGGTYA. The CDR3 as a whole reads CASSDVGGTYAEQFF. The chain has TRBV13-1 and TRBJ2-1, with 8 bases identical to TRBD2. The observed sequence ends 4 residues before the CDR3 terminus, with the missing tail filled in from the germline J gene. The CDR3 contains 15 residues. V lost 0 bases and J lost 3; bases outside the gene matches: 2. CDR1 NSHNY and CDR2 SYGAGN come from the germline V gene.

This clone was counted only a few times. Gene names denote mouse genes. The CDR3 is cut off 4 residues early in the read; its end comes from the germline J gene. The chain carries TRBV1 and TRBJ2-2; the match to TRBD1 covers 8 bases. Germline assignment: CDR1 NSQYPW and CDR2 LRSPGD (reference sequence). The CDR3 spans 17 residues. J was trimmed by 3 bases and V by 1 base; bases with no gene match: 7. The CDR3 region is CTCSAVRTGWDTGQLYF. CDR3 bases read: TGCACCTGCAGTGCAGTCCGGACAGGGTGGGACACCGGG.

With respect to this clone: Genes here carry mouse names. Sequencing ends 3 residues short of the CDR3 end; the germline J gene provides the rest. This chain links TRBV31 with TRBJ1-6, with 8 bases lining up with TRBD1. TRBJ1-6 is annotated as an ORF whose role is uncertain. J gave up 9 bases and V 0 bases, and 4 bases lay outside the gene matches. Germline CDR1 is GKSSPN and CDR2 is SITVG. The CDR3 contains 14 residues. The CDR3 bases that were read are TGTGCCTGGAGTCTATCCAGGGGGCTTTCGCCC. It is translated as CAWSLSRGLSP. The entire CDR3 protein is CAWSLSRGLSPLYF.

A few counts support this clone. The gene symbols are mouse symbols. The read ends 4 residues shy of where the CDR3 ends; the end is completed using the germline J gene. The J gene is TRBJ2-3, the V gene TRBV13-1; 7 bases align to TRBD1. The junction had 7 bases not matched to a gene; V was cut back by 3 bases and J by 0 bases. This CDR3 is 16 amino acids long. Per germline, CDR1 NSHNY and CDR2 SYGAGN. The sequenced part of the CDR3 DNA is TGTGCCAGCAGTGGAGGGACAGTACATAGTGCAGAA. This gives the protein CASSGGTVHSAE. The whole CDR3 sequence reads CASSGGTVHSAETLYF.

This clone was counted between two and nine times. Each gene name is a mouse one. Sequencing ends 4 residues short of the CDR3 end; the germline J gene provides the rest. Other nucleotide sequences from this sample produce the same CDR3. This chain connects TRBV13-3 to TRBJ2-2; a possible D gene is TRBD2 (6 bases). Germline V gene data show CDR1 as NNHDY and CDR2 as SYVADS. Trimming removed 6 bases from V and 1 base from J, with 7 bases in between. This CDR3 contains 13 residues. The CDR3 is CASTLGNTGQLYF. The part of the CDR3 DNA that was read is TGTGCCAGCACACTGGGAAACACCGGG.

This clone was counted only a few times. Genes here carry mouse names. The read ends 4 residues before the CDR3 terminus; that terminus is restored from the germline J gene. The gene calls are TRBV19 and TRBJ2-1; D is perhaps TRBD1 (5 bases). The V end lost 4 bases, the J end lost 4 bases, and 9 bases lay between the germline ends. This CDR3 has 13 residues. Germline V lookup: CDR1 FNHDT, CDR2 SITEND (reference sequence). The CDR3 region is CASSPSGYAEQFF. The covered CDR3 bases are TGTGCCAGCAGTCCCTCAGGGTATGCT.

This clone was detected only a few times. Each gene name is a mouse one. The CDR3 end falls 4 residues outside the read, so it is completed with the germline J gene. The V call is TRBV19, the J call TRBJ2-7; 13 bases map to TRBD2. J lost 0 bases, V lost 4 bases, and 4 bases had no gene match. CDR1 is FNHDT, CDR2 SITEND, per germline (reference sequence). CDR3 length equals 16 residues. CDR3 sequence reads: CASSPGTGGVSYEQYF. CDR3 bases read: TGTGCCAGCAGTCCCGGGACTGGGGGGGTCTCCTAT.

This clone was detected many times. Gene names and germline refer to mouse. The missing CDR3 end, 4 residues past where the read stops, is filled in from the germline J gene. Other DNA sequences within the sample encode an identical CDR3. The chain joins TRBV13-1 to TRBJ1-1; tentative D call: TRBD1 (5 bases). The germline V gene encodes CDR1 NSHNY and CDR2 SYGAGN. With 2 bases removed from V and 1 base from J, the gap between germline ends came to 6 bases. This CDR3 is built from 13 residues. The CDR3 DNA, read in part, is TGTGCCAGCAGTGAGGGGGGAAACACA. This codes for CASSEGGNT. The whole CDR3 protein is CASSEGGNTEVFF.

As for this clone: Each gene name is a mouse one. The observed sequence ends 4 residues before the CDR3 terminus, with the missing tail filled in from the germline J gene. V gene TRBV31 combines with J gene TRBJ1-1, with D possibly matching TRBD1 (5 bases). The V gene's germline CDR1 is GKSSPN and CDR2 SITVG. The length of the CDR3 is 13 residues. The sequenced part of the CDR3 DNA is TGTGCCTGGAGTCCCTGGGGGGGGAGA. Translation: CAWSPWGGR. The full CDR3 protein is CAWSPWGGREVFF.

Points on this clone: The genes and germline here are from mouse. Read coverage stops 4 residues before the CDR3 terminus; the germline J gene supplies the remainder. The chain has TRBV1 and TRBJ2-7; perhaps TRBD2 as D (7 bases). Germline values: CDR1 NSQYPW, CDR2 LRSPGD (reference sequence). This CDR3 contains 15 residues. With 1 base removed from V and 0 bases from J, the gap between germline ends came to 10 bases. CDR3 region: CTCSAGGALSYEQYF. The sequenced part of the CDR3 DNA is TGCACCTGCAGTGCAGGGGGGGCTCTCTCCTAT. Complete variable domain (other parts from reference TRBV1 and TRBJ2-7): VTLLEQNPRWRLVPRGQAVNLRCILKNSQYPWMSWYQQDLQKQLQWLFTLRSPGDKEVKSLPGADYLATRVTDTELRLQVANMSQGRTLYCTCSAGGALSYEQYFGPGTRLTVL.

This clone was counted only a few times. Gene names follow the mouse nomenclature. CDR3 loop: CASSGYWGQDTQYF. CDR3 DNA (partial): TGTGCCAGCAGTGGTTACTGGGGGCAAGAC. The chain employs TRBV13-3 and TRBJ2-5, with TRBD2 matching 8 bases. The read gets to within 4 residues of the CDR3 end, and the germline J gene fills in the rest. This CDR3 is built from 14 residues. Germline values: CDR1 NNHDY, CDR2 SYVADS. Trimming took 3 bases from V and 3 from J; bases not matched to a gene: 3. Looking up the rest from reference TRBV13-3 and TRBJ2-5 gives the full variable domain: EAAVTQSPRSKVAVTGGKVTLSCHQTNNHDYMYWYRQDTGHGLRLIHYSYVADSTEKGDIPDGYKASRPSQENFSLILELASLSQTAVYFCASSGYWGQDTQYFGPGTRLLVL.

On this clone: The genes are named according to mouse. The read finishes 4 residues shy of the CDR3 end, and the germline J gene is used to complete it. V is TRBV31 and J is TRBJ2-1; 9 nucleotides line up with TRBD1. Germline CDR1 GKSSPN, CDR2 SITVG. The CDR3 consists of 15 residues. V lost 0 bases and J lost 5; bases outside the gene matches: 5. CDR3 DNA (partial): TGTGCCTGGAGTCTAAACCGGGACAGGGATGCT. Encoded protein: CAWSLNRDRDA. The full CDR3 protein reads CAWSLNRDRDAEQFF. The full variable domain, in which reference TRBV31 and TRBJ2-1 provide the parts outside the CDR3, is AQTIHQWPVAEIKAVGSPLSLGCTIKGKSSPNLYWYWQATGGTLQQLFYSITVGQVESVVQLNLSASRPKDDQFILSTEKLLLSHSGFYLCAWSLNRDRDAEQFFGPGTRLTVL.

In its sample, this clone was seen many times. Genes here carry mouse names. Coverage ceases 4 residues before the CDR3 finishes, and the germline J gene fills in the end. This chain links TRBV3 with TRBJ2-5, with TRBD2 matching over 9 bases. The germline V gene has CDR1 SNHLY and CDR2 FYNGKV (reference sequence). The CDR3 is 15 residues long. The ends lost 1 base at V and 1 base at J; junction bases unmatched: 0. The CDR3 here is CASSLGTGDQDTQYF. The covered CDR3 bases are TGTGCCAGCAGCTTAGGGACTGGGGACCAAGAC.

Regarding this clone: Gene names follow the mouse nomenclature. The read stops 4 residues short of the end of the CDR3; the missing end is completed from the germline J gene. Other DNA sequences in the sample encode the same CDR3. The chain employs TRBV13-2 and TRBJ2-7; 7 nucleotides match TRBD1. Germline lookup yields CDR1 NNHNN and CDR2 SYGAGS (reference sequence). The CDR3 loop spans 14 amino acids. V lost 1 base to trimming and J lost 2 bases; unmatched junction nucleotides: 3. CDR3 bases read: TGTGCCAGCGGTGATTCAGGGGGTACCTAT. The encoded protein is CASGDSGGTY. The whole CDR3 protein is CASGDSGGTYEQYF.

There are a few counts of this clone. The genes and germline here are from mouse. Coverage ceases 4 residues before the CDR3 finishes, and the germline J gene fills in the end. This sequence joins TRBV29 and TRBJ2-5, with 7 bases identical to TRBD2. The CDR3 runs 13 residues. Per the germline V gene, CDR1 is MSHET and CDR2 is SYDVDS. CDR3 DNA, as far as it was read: TGTGCTAGCAGTTCCCGGGGGGGAGAC. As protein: CASSSRGGD. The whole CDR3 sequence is CASSSRGGDTQYF.

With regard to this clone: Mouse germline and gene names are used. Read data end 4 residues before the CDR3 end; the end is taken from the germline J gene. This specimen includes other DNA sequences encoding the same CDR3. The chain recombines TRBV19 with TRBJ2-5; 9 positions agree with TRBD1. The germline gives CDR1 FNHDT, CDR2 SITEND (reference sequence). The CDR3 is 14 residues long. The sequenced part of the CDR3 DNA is TGTGCCAGCAGTATAGGGACAGGGGAAGAC. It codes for CASSIGTGED. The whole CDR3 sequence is CASSIGTGEDTQYF.

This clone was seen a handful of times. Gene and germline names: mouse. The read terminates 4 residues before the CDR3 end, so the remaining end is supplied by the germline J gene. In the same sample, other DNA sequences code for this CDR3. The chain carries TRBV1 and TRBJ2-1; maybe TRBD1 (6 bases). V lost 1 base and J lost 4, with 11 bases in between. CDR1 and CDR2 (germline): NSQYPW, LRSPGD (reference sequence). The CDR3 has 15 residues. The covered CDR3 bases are TGCACCTGCAGTGCAGGAGGGGGAGGGTATGCT. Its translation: CTCSAGGGGYA. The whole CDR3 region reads CTCSAGGGGYAEQFF.

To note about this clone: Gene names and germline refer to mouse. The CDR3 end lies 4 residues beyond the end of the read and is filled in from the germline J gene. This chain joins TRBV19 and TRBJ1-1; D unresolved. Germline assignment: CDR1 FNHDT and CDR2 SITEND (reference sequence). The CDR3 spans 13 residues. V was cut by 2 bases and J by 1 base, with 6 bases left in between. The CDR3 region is CASSMSENTEVFF. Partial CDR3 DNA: TGTGCCAGCAGTATGTCAGAAAACACA. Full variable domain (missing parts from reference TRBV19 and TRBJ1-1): GGIITQTPKFLIGQEGQKLTLKCQQNFNHDTMYWYRQDSGKGLRLIYYSITENDLQKGDLSEGYDASREKKSSFSLTVTSAQKNEMAVFLCASSMSENTEVFFGKGTRLTVV.

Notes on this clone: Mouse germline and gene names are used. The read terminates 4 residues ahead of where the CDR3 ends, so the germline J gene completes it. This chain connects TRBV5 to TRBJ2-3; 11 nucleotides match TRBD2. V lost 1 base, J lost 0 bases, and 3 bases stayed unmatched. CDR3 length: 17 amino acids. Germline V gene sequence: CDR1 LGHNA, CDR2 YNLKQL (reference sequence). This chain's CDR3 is CASSQATGGVSAETLYF. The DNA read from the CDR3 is TGTGCCAGCAGCCAAGCGACTGGGGGGGTTAGTGCAGAA.

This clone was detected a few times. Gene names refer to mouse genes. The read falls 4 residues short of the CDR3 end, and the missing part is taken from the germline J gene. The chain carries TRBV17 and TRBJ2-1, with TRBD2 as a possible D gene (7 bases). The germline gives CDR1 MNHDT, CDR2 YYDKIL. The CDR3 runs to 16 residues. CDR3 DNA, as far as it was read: TGTGCTAGCAGTAGAGATGGGCTGGGGGCGGGAGCT. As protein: CASSRDGLGAGA. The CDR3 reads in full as CASSRDGLGAGAEQFF.